The sequence of this TCR beta chain was determined in a study of regulatory T cells in long-lasting Graves disease. Study outcomes and limitations: Persistent-disease Graves' patients showed less TCR diversity than new cases. Between persistent patients, more than 2,500 public clonotypes were shared, exceeding the 950 to 1,000 shared between new patients.

For TCR beta, libraries came from iRepertoire HTBI primers and Arm-PCR of CDR3 regions. TCRdb itself ran the multiplex PCR reads through MiXCR, one entry per CDR3 protein. The data contain approximately 230,000 distinct CDR3 sequences, approximately 20% of them seen just once; the ten biggest clones take up 22%. In its sample, this clonotype was seen many times. What it binds is unknown. Regarding time point: newly diagnosed GD, antithyroid drugs for less than 3 months. RNA isolated from PBMCs was used to make the TCR library. Graves' disease diagnosis relied on American Thyroid Association guidelines. The origin of this receptor is a female donor with Graves disease. Specimen: peripheral blood mononuclear cells (PBMCs), collected at new diagnosis, from a patient treated with antithyroid drugs.

In DNA, the CDR3 is TGTGCCAGCAGAAGGAGGAACACCGGGGAGCTGTTTTTT. Translated: CASRRRNTGELFF. The J gene is TRBJ2-2, the V gene TRBV2; D is unresolved. V was shortened by 6 bases and J by 1 base, with 6 bases between the two germline ends. CDR1 and CDR2 (germline): SNHLY, FYNNEI. The CDR3 runs to 13 residues.